The source of this TCR beta chain is a study of CD8+ T cells in alopecia areata. For the study at large: Approximately 7-10-week-old female C3H/HeJ mice were grafted with skin from spontaneously alopecic approximately 6-13-month-old C3H/HeJ graft donors. Study conclusions and caveats: Clonality was higher in lesional than normal scalp, especially in alopecia totalis/universalis. Alphabeta T cells residing in normal skin are also sequenced in scalp samples.

The CDR3 runs 17 residues. J was trimmed by 2 bases and V by 0 bases; bases with no gene match: 6. Germline CDR1 is NSHNY and CDR2 is SYGAGN. Sorting of pooled cutaneous lymph node cells used CD4, CD8alpha, NKG2D, NKG2ACE and other markers. The sample holds a few counts of this clone. The antigen is undetermined. The gene names here belong to mouse. The sequenced fragment ends 4 residues before the CDR3 boundary, so the rest is inferred from the germline J gene. Extracted RNA was reverse transcribed, and the resulting cDNA served as sequencing template. Using immunoSEQ multiplex PCR, the repertoire was profiled, and TCRdb retains in-frame clones only, with some absent. The sample has under 350,000 clones, none seen only once.

The V gene is TRBV13-1, the J gene TRBJ2-3; 10 bases align to TRBD2. The sequence derives from a C3H/HeJ mouse with alopecia areata. Strain haplotype (MHC): H2-k. Sequencing was performed on CD4+ T cells sorted from a lymph node. CDR3: CASSDALGGRDAETLYF. The sequenced part of the CDR3 DNA is TGTGCCAGCAGTGATGCTCTGGGGGGGCGCGATGCAGAA.